This TCR beta chain was sequenced during a study of T cell repertoires in cytomegalovirus infection. TCRdb re-called the reads with MiXCR, one entry per CDR3 protein. There are some 400,000 distinct CDR3 sequences in the sample; about a sixth occur only once, and under 9% lies in the top ten. This clonotype occurred a few times. Sequencing was carried out using PBMCs. This clonotype was sampled from a human donor in good health (CMV status not recorded). Some clones in this sample may be carry-over from other donors' samples.

This CDR3 reads CASSDSRDSPLHF. The DNA of the CDR3 is TGTGCCAGCAGTGACTCGAGGGATTCACCCCTCCACTTT. This sequence joins TRBV6-4 and TRBJ1-6; D ambiguous. The CDR3 has 13 amino acids. Trimming removed 0 bases at V and 8 bases at J, with 5 bases between. Looked up from germline, CDR1 is MRHNA and CDR2 is SNTAGT.